The entry that follows covers one T cell receptor (beta chain) sequence. The sample is drawn from a study of shared clonotypes between healthy human individuals. CDR1 is SGHNT and CDR2 is YYREEE in the germline V gene (reference sequence). This CDR3 has 18 amino acids. Trimming removed 1 base from V and 0 bases from J, with 18 bases in between. This table comes from immunoSEQ multiplex PCR, and its TCRdb copy is limited to in-frame clones, with some not included. The sample contains roughly 1.5 million clones, about 98% of which appear only once. The sample comprised naive CD4+ T cells sorted from blood. The subset: CD45RA+ positively selected. The chain uses TRBV5-4 and TRBJ2-3, with D possibly matching TRBD2 (6 bases). The sequence was obtained from a man aged 30-40 years in good health. The CDR3: CASSLWGSGSSSTDTQYF. CDR3 bases: TGTGCCAGCAGCTTGTGGGGGAGCGGGTCCTCTAGCACAGATACGCAGTATTTT. Supplemented by reference TRBV5-4 and TRBJ2-3, the full variable domain reads ETGVTQSPTHLIKTRGQQVTLRCSSQSGHNTVSWYQQALGQGPQFIFQYYREEENGRGNFPPRFSGLQFPNYSSELNVNALELDDSALYLCASSLWGSGSSSTDTQYFGPGTRLTVL.